The 24 T cell receptor beta chains below come from one sample, sequenced in a study of T cell clonality in common variable immunodeficiency. This table comes from immunoSEQ multiplex PCR, and its TCRdb copy is limited to in-frame clones, with some not included. The sample yields around 30,000 clones, without any singletons. Specimen: peripheral blood mononuclear cells. The receptor set was obtained from a person aged 18-70 years in good health.

This clone was counted many times. The CDR3 end falls 3 residues outside the read, so it is completed with the germline J gene. The J gene is TRBJ2-7, the V gene TRBV6-2 or TRBV6-3; a weak D match, TRBD1 (8 bases). Germline V gene lookup returns CDR1 MNHEY and CDR2 SVGEGT. The CDR3 spans 16 residues. The V gene lost 2 bases and the J gene lost 1 base, with 15 bases spanning the gap. The CDR3 loop is CASSYRQGRGSYEQYF. CDR3 bases read: TGTGCCAGCAGTTACCGACAGGGGAGGGGGTCCTACGAG.

This clone has at least ten counts. The sequenced part of the CDR3 DNA is TGTGCCAGCAGCTTAGCCGGGGGGCTCTCCTACGAG. Translation gives CASSLAGGLSYE. The CDR3 in full is CASSLAGGLSYEQYF. This chain joins TRBV7-6 and TRBJ2-7, with a possible D match to TRBD2 (7 bases). The CDR3 extends 3 residues past the end of the read, so its final part is completed from the germline J gene. V was cut by 0 bases and J by 0 bases, with 9 bases left in between. The CDR3 is 15 amino acids. From germline, CDR1 is SGHVS and CDR2 FNYEAQ.

This clone was found many times. The read terminates 3 residues ahead of where the CDR3 ends, so the germline J gene completes it. The rearrangement joins TRBV18 to TRBJ2-1, with 8 positions matching TRBD1. With V trimmed by 6 bases and J by 2 bases, 9 bases remained unmatched. Germline V gives CDR1 KGHSH, CDR2 LQKENI. The CDR3 extends over 16 amino acids. The CDR3 loop reads CASSGPGTGTYNEQFF. Incomplete CDR3 DNA: TGTGCCAGCTCGGGCCCCGGGACAGGTACCTACAATGAG.

Note on this clone: One base away lies a much larger clone, so this may be a sequencing read error. The read terminates 3 residues ahead of where the CDR3 ends, so the germline J gene completes it. Other DNA sequences from this sample encode an identical CDR3 as well. The rearrangement uses TRBV10-2 and TRBJ1-2; perhaps TRBD1 as D (6 bases). CDR1 is WSHSY, CDR2 SAAADI, per germline. The CDR3 length is 15 residues. CDR3 DNA, as far as it was read: TGCGCCAGCAGTGTAGCAGGGGCACAACTCTATGGA. Protein: CASSVAGAQLYG. In full, the CDR3 is CASSVAGAQLYGYTF.

This clone was counted at least ten times. The read halts 3 residues ahead of the CDR3 end, with the missing end drawn from the germline J gene. Other DNA sequences of this sample code for an identical CDR3. The chain couples TRBV6-1 to TRBJ1-2, with D possibly matching TRBD1 (5 bases). This CDR3 has 14 residues. Per the germline V gene, CDR1 is MNHNS and CDR2 is SASEGT. The sequenced part of the CDR3 DNA is TGTGCCAGCAGTGAAGCGACAGTCCGGAGGGGC. Protein: CASSEATVRRG. The CDR3 in full is CASSEATVRRGYTF.

In regard to this clone: Coverage ceases 3 residues before the CDR3 finishes, and the germline J gene fills in the end. The J gene is TRBJ1-2, the V gene TRBV7-9; TRBD1 matches at 11 bases. The CDR3 runs to 13 residues. Germline values: CDR1 SEHNR, CDR2 FQNEAQ (reference sequence). This chain's CDR3 is CASSAGTGGGYTF. The DNA read from the CDR3 is TGTGCCAGCAGCGCCGGGACAGGGGGAGGC.

The table lists this clone with many counts. Sequencing ends 3 residues short of the CDR3 end; the germline J gene provides the rest. This chain connects TRBV6-8 to TRBJ2-2, with TRBD1 identical over 7 bases. V shed 2 bases, J shed 7 bases, and the junction held 4 bases outside the gene matches. This CDR3 contains 14 residues. Germline-derived CDR1 and CDR2 are MNHGY and SAAAGT. The CDR3 here is CASSYVAGGGELFF. The sequenced CDR3 bases are TGTGCCAGCAGTTACGTCGCAGGGGGCGGGGAG.

This clone was counted only a few times. A read error may explain this, as a much larger clone is one base away. The missing CDR3 end, 3 residues past where the read stops, is filled in from the germline J gene. Additional DNA sequences in this sample encode the identical CDR3. The rearrangement joins TRBV18 to TRBJ2-7, with 15 bases matching TRBD2. The J segment lost 2 bases and the V segment lost 6 bases, leaving 8 bases of the junction unmatched. Per germline, CDR1 KGHSH and CDR2 LQKENI. The CDR3 spans 17 residues. The DNA read from the CDR3 is TGTGCCAGCTCCCCCGGACTAGCGGGGGGGATCCCCTACGAG. Translation gives CASSPGLAGGIPYE. In full, the CDR3 is CASSPGLAGGIPYEQYF.

This clone has a count of ten or more. The CDR3 DNA, read in part, is TGTGCCAGTAGTATAGAGGGACTAGCGGTGCGGGGCGAG. It specifies CASSIEGLAVRGE. The entire CDR3 sequence reads CASSIEGLAVRGEQYF. The chain links TRBV19 to TRBJ2-7, with 11 bases lining up with TRBD2. Read coverage stops 3 residues before the CDR3 terminus; the germline J gene supplies the remainder. The J segment lost 6 bases and the V segment lost 0 bases, leaving 7 bases of the junction unmatched. Germline V gene lookup returns CDR1 LNHDA and CDR2 SQIVND (reference sequence). The CDR3 is made up of 16 amino acids.

This clone has ten or more counts. The read terminates 3 residues before the CDR3 end, so the remaining end is supplied by the germline J gene. This chain connects TRBV11-2 to TRBJ2-5, with 8 positions matching TRBD2. From germline, CDR1 is SGHAT and CDR2 FQNNGV. The CDR3 has 15 amino acids. The J segment lost 4 bases and the V segment lost 5 bases, leaving 9 bases of the junction unmatched. The part of the CDR3 DNA that was read is TGTGCCAGCAGCCCCCGGGGGGGGGAAAGAGAGACC. This translates into CASSPRGGERET. The whole CDR3 sequence is CASSPRGGERETQYF.

This clone has just a few counts. The read terminates 3 residues ahead of where the CDR3 ends, so the germline J gene completes it. V and J are TRBV18 and TRBJ1-1; D not resolved. The CDR3 contains 14 residues. Looked up from germline, CDR1 is KGHSH and CDR2 is LQKENI. The germline V and J ends were trimmed by 3 bases and 1 base, with 9 bases remaining between them. The covered CDR3 bases are TGTGCCAGCTCACCTCAGGCGCAGAACACTGAA. This gives the protein CASSPQAQNTE. The entire CDR3 protein reads CASSPQAQNTEAFF. Complete variable domain (other parts from reference TRBV18 and TRBJ1-1): NAGVMQNPRHLVRRRGQEARLRCSPMKGHSHVYWYRQLPEEGLKFMVYLQKENIIDESGMPKERFSAEFPKEGPSILRIQQVVRGDSAAYFCASSPQAQNTEAFFGQGTRLTVV.

By sample share, this clone is medium-sized. Read data end 3 residues before the CDR3 end; the end is taken from the germline J gene. The chain employs TRBV10-3 and TRBJ1-2; D is ambiguous. Germline V lookup: CDR1 ENHRY, CDR2 SYGVKD. The length of the CDR3 is 12 residues. V gave up 11 bases and J gave up 2 bases, with 12 bases separating them. The CDR3 DNA, read in part, is TGTGCCTCAACTGGCGGGAACTATGGC. Its translation: CASTGGNYG. The CDR3, in full, reads CASTGGNYGYTF.

For this clone: The read terminates 3 residues before the CDR3 end, so the remaining end is supplied by the germline J gene. This chain connects TRBV5-5 to TRBJ1-2, with 10 bases fitting TRBD1. J gave up 6 bases and V 4 bases, and 9 bases lay outside the gene matches. The CDR3 consists of 15 residues. Per germline, CDR1 SGHKS and CDR2 YYEKEE (reference sequence). This CDR3 reads CASSGGTGVGDGYTF. The CDR3 DNA, read in part, is TGTGCCAGCAGCGGGGGGACAGGGGTAGGGGATGGC.

This clone was seen repeatedly, ten times or more. Read sequence stops 3 residues before the CDR3 end, and the germline J gene provides the missing end. V usage is TRBV20-1 and J usage is TRBJ2-2; tentatively, D is TRBD1 (5 bases). Germline loops: CDR1 DFQATT, CDR2 SNEGSKA (reference sequence). The CDR3 runs 14 residues. CDR3 DNA (partial): TGCAGTGCTCGTGACAGTTCTGGGGCCAACGTG. Amino acids: CSARDSSGANV. The full-length CDR3 reads as CSARDSSGANVLFF.

This clone was observed many times. Read sequence stops 3 residues before the CDR3 end, and the germline J gene provides the missing end. The chain joins TRBV4-1 to TRBJ2-4; the D gene is possibly TRBD1 (5 bases). The CDR3 consists of 12 residues. Germline V gene lookup returns CDR1 MGHRA and CDR2 YSYEKL. The CDR3 protein is CASSPDLQGQYF. CDR3 DNA (partial): TGCGCCAGCAGCCCAGATTTGCAGGGT.

This clone was recorded many times. The read ends 3 residues shy of where the CDR3 ends; the end is completed using the germline J gene. V usage is TRBV29-1 and J usage is TRBJ1-5; D not resolved. CDR1 and CDR2 (germline): SQVTM, ANQGSEA. The CDR3 has 12 amino acids. The part of the CDR3 DNA that was read is TGCAGTGCGGGGAATGGCAATCAGCCC. Protein: CSAGNGNQP. The whole CDR3 reads CSAGNGNQPQHF.

Many counts were recorded for this clone. Read data end 3 residues before the CDR3 end; the end is taken from the germline J gene. The J gene is TRBJ2-3, the V gene TRBV5-1; D unclear. The CDR3 contains 14 residues. Germline loops: CDR1 SGHRS, CDR2 YFSETQ. Partial CDR3 DNA: TGCGCCAGCAGCTCAAGGGTAGACCAAGAGACG. Its translation: CASSSRVDQET. The whole CDR3 region reads CASSSRVDQETQYF.

This clone has ten or more counts. The CDR3 DNA, read in part, is TGCAGTGGGAGACAAAACTATGGC. Translation: CSGRQNYG. The entire CDR3 sequence reads CSGRQNYGYTF. The chain is built from TRBV20-1 and TRBJ1-2; D call uncertain. The read stops 3 residues short of the end of the CDR3; the missing end is completed from the germline J gene. V was pared by 7 bases and J by 2 bases, with 8 bases between. The germline V gene has CDR1 DFQATT and CDR2 SNEGSKA (reference sequence). The CDR3 contains 11 residues.

This clone was seen many times. The CDR3 extends 3 residues past the end of the read, so its final part is completed from the germline J gene. The gene calls are TRBV2 and TRBJ2-5; tentatively, D is TRBD2 (6 bases). Germline V gives CDR1 SNHLY, CDR2 FYNNEI. The CDR3 length is 14 residues. Trimming removed 5 bases at V and 4 bases at J, with 14 bases between. CDR3 bases read: TGTGCCAGCAGTATAACTAGCCTTGGAGAGACC. It specifies CASSITSLGET. The full-length CDR3 reads as CASSITSLGETQYF. Using reference TRBV2 and TRBJ2-5 for the parts outside the CDR3, the full variable domain is EPEVTQTPSHQVTQMGQEVILRCVPISNHLYFYWYRQILGQKVEFLVSFYNNEISEKSEIFDDQFSVERPDGSNFTLKIRSTKLEDSAMYFCASSITSLGETQYFGPGTRLLVL.

This clone showed up just a few times. This is likely an artifact of a read error, given a far larger clone one base away. The CDR3 goes on 3 residues after the read ends, and that part is filled in from the germline J gene. Distinct nucleotide sequences in the sample also encode this CDR3. The chain recombines TRBV7-3 with TRBJ2-2; TRBD2 agrees at 7 bases. The CDR3 has 14 amino acids. V shed 4 bases and J 4 bases; nucleotides not matched to a gene: 3. Germline V lookup: CDR1 SGHTA, CDR2 FQGTGA. The DNA read from the CDR3 is TGTGCCAGCAGCTCGGGGGGAGCCACCGGGGAG. Amino acid sequence: CASSSGGATGE. The CDR3, in full, reads CASSSGGATGELFF.

This clone was seen at least ten times. From the germline J gene comes the end of the CDR3, since the read stops 3 residues before it. This chain links TRBV5-6 with TRBJ1-2, with D tentatively TRBD1 (6 bases). In germline, CDR1 is SGHDT, CDR2 YYEEEE. Trimming cost V 3 bases and J 2 bases, with 14 bases left between them. This CDR3 comprises 15 residues. CDR3 sequence reads: CASSWRETGNYGYTF. The CDR3 bases that were read are TGTGCCAGCAGCTGGCGGGAGACAGGAAACTATGGC.

Many counts were recorded for this clone. Read coverage stops 3 residues before the CDR3 terminus; the germline J gene supplies the remainder. This sequence joins TRBV20-1 and TRBJ2-7, with TRBD1 matching over 8 bases. Per the germline V gene, CDR1 is DFQATT and CDR2 is SNEGSKA (reference sequence). CDR3 length: 14 residues. Trimming at V came to 3 bases and at J to 4 bases, leaving 8 bases not matched to a gene. The sequenced part of the CDR3 DNA is TGCAGTGCTAGCGAGGACAGGGTAAATTACGAG. It encodes CSASEDRVNYE. In full, the CDR3 reads CSASEDRVNYEQYF.

There are many counts of this clone. The chain's CDR3 is CASRRFGGGSDTQYF. The CDR3 bases that were read are TGTGCCAGCAGGAGGTTCGGGGGGGGGTCCGATACG. This chain joins TRBV5-8 and TRBJ2-3, with 8 bases fitting TRBD2. The read halts 3 residues ahead of the CDR3 end, with the missing end drawn from the germline J gene. V shed 5 bases, J shed 6 bases, and the junction held 11 bases outside the gene matches. The CDR3 spans 15 residues. CDR1 SGHTS and CDR2 YDEGEE come from the germline V gene.

This clone showed up many times. The read comes to an end 3 residues before the CDR3 does, leaving the germline J gene to fill in the end. V is TRBV5-4 and J is TRBJ2-3; D is perhaps TRBD2 (5 bases). The CDR3 has 16 amino acids. The V gene's germline CDR1 is SGHNT and CDR2 YYREEE (reference sequence). Between the trimmed V and J ends, which lost 0 bases and 1 base, there was a span of 12 bases. The CDR3 DNA, read in part, is TGTGCCAGCAGCTTGGAGTTAGGACTTCGCACAGATACG. Protein product: CASSLELGLRTDT. The complete CDR3 sequence is CASSLELGLRTDTQYF.